The clone carrying this T cell receptor (beta chain) was seen at least ten times. Its antigen is as yet unknown. The authors prepared the TCRbeta library with unique molecular identifiers. TCRdb called the PCR reads again in MiXCR, with one record for every CDR3 protein. The repertoire includes 90,000 to 130,000 distinct CDR3 sequences, around a tenth of them detected once, and 34% sits in the top ten. The CDR3 covers 14 residues. With 3 bases removed from V and 0 bases from J, the gap between germline ends came to 9 bases. These data originate in a study of T-cell reconstitution after alpha-beta-depleted transplantation in children. Study results and limitations: After one year, T-cell counts and TCRbeta diversity mostly came from new T cells. It was surviving recipient T cells and thymic progenitors that gave some patients high TCRbeta diversity at day 60. Reports say that about two months after transplant, the alpha-beta T cells came out of several hundred graft clones that had expanded.

This clonotype was sampled from a boy aged 2 to 10 with acute lymphoblastic leukemia, due to receive a stem cell transplant. Material: PBMCs, obtained before TCRalphabeta/CD19-depleted stem cell transplant. J is TRBJ2-7 and V is TRBV12-3 or TRBV12-4; no firm D call. CDR3 residues: CASSFSHSSYEQYF. CDR3 bases: TGTGCCAGCAGTTTTTCCCATAGCTCCTACGAGCAGTACTTC.